This T cell receptor beta chain was captured by sequencing in a study of human T cells and chemical hapten exposure. Study at large: Per-sample TCR yields varied mainly from small pooled library volume differences.

Trimming removed 2 bases from V and 1 base from J, with 11 bases in between. CDR3 size: 15 residues. The germline CDR1 and CDR2 sequences are SGHTA and FQGNSA. Study observations and caveats: No shift was seen in TCRs above 1 in 1000 frequency with DPC sensitization.

MiXCR, applied by TCRdb to the RACE reads, yields one record per CDR3 protein. Of about 160,000 distinct CDR3 sequences listed, 28% were seen once; the top ten hold roughly 2%. Described time point: patch test 3, about 24 weeks after DPC sensitization. Documented treatment: therapeutic diphenylcyclopropenone sensitization with weekly scalp DPC. Only a few counts were recorded for this clonotype. Its antigen is unidentified. The sequence was obtained from a woman under 30 with alopecia areata. Some clones in this sample may be carry-over from other donors' samples. The chain joins TRBV7-2 to TRBJ2-5; unclear D gene. The material was whole blood, obtained in connection with sensitization to the hapten diphenylcyclopropenone (DPC). The CDR3 region has the DNA TGTGCCAGCAGCTTACAGGCCAGAACCCAAGAGACCCAGTACTTC. It codes for CASSLQARTQETQYF.